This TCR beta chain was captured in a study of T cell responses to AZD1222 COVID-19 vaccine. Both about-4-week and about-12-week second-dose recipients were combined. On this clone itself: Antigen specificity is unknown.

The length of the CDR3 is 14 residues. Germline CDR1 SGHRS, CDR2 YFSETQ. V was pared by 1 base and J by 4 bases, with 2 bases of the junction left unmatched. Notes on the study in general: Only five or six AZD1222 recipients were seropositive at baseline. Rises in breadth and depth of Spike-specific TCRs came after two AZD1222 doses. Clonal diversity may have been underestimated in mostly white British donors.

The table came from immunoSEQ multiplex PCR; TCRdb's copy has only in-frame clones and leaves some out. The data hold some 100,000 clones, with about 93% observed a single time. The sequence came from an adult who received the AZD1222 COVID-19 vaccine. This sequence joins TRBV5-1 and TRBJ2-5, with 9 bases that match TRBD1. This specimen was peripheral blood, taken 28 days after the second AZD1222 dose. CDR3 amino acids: CASSLRDRVETQYF. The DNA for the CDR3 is TGCGCCAGCAGCTTGAGGGACAGGGTAGAGACCCAGTACTTC.